Following are 18 T cell receptor beta chains from one sample sequenced in a study of regulatory T cells in long-lasting Graves disease. Described time point: newly diagnosed GD, antithyroid drugs for less than 3 months. Extracted RNA from PBMCs served as the source of the TCR library. Arm-PCR of CDR3 regions and iRepertoire HTBI primers were the basis on which TCR beta libraries were built. TCRdb recomputed calls from the multiplex PCR reads with MiXCR, one row per CDR3 protein. The profile covers about 450,000 distinct CDR3 sequences, with 14% appearing a single time and approximately 19% taken by the ten largest. The sample also formed part of further work on T cells in Graves' hyperthyroidism and ophthalmopathy.

This specimen was peripheral blood mononuclear cells (PBMCs), taken at new diagnosis, from a patient treated with antithyroid drugs. Source of these receptors: a woman aged 45-65 years with Graves disease.

This clonotype was seen many times. The chain employs TRBV6-1 and TRBJ1-5, with TRBD1 matching 7 bases. J lost 0 bases, V lost 2 bases, and 10 bases had no gene match. CDR1 and CDR2 (germline): MNHNS, SASEGT. CDR3 length: 18 residues. The CDR3 nucleotides read TGTGCCAGCAGTGAACGTCAGGGGGGATTGTATAGCAATCAGCCCCAGCATTTT. Amino acid sequence: CASSERQGGLYSNQPQHF.

This clonotype was counted many times. The rearrangement links TRBV9 to TRBJ2-7; 10 positions agree with TRBD2. The CDR3 length is 13 residues. J was trimmed by 6 bases and V by 0 bases; bases with no gene match: 0. Germline V CDR1 and CDR2: SGDLS, YYNGEE. The CDR3 region has the DNA TGTGCCAGCAGCGTAGGGACTAGCGGCGAGCAGTACTTC. Its translation: CASSVGTSGEQYF.

The sample holds many counts of this clonotype. The chain carries TRBV6-2 or TRBV6-3 and TRBJ2-5; 7 nucleotides match TRBD2. This CDR3 is 15 amino acids long. Germline V gives CDR1 MNHEY, CDR2 SVGEGT. V dropped 2 bases and J dropped 4; count of bases not matched to a gene: 7. The CDR3 loop reads CASSYGGGGRETQYF. CDR3 nucleotide sequence: TGTGCCAGCAGTTACGGTGGCGGCGGGAGAGAGACCCAGTACTTC.

At least ten counts were recorded for this clonotype. The chain links TRBV5-1 to TRBJ2-3; TRBD1 agrees at 10 bases. The V segment lost 2 bases and the J segment 5 bases; nucleotides outside the gene matches: 8. Germline V gene data show CDR1 as SGHRS and CDR2 as YFSETQ. The CDR3 consists of 16 residues. The CDR3 nucleotides are TGCGCCAGCAGCTTACTCTCGACAGGGGGCGGAGATACGCAGTATTTT. This gives the protein CASSLLSTGGGDTQYF. The full variable domain, in which reference TRBV5-1 and TRBJ2-3 provide the parts outside the CDR3, is KAGVTQTPRYLIKTRGQQVTLSCSPISGHRSVSWYQQTPGQGLQFLFEYFSETQRNKGNFPGRFSGRQFSNSRSEMNVSTLELGDSALYLCASSLLSTGGGDTQYFGPGTRLTVL.

Details on this clonotype: A much bigger clone sits one base away, suggesting this may be a read error. The chain couples TRBV6-1 to TRBJ2-1; TRBD2 aligns across 9 bases. The germline V gene has CDR1 MNHNS and CDR2 SASEGT. The CDR3 runs to 15 residues. The CDR3, as DNA: TGTGCCAGCAGTATAGCGGGAGAGTCCTACAATGAGCAGTCCTTC. Its protein is CASSIAGESYNEQSF.

This clonotype appeared a few times. Without the conserved terminal phenylalanine or tryptophan, this CDR3 likely stems from a read error. The chain couples TRBV5-1 to TRBJ1-2; weak D call: TRBD1 (6 bases). Per germline, CDR1 SGHRS and CDR2 YFSETQ. V lost 1 base and J 8 bases, leaving 9 bases between the germline ends. CDR3 length equals 12 residues. The CDR3 reads CASSLNRDGYTL. CDR3 in DNA: TGCGCCAGCAGCTTGAACAGGGACGGCTACACCCTC.

Only a few counts were recorded for this clonotype. The chain is built from TRBV27 and TRBJ1-6; 11 positions agree with TRBD1. CDR3 length equals 17 residues. The ends lost 4 bases at V and 8 bases at J; junction bases unmatched: 10. Germline loops: CDR1 MNHEY, CDR2 SMNVEV (reference sequence). CDR3 in DNA: TGTGCCAGCAGTTACATTTCCGGGACAGGGGGGGATTCACCCCTCCACTTT. Protein sequence: CASSYISGTGGDSPLHF.

This clonotype was seen at least ten times. The chain links TRBV6-1 to TRBJ2-5, with 8 nucleotides matching TRBD2. CDR1 MNHNS and CDR2 SASEGT come from the germline V gene. Trimming removed 6 bases from V and 1 base from J; junction bases left unmatched: 10. The CDR3 length is 16 residues. The CDR3 spells CASRGRGAGLQETQYF. DNA of the CDR3: TGTGCCAGCAGGGGGCGGGGGGCAGGACTCCAAGAGACCCAGTACTTC.

This clonotype was detected many times. The chain joins TRBV28 to TRBJ1-4; no reliable D call. This CDR3 contains 14 residues. The V gene lost 5 bases and the J gene lost 4 bases, with 11 bases spanning the gap. From germline, CDR1 is MDHEN and CDR2 SYDVKM. The DNA of the CDR3 is TGTGCCAGCAGTGTACTGCGGGTTAATGAAAAACTGTTTTTT. Its translation: CASSVLRVNEKLFF.

The genes are TRBV30 and TRBJ1-6; D is uncertain. In germline, CDR1 is GTSNPN, CDR2 SVGIG (reference sequence). The CDR3 runs 16 residues. Trimming stripped 3 bases from V and 0 bases from J, with 12 bases between. The CDR3 DNA follows: TGTGCCTGGAGCCACAGAGAAAGCTCCTATAATTCACCCCTCCACTTT. Protein product: CAWSHRESSYNSPLHF.

This clonotype was picked up many times. The chain employs TRBV7-8 and TRBJ2-2; 14 nucleotides agree with TRBD2. The CDR3 has 16 amino acids. Germline CDR1 and CDR2: SGHVS and FQNEAQ. J gave up 3 bases and V 5 bases, and 2 bases lay outside the gene matches. Here the CDR3 reads CASSLTSGRDTGELFF. Here the CDR3 DNA reads TGTGCCAGCAGCCTGACTAGCGGGAGGGACACCGGGGAGCTGTTTTTT.

V usage is TRBV5-1 and J usage is TRBJ1-1; D ambiguous. Trimming stripped 5 bases from V and 4 bases from J, with 12 bases between. The CDR3 is 13 amino acids. CDR1 is SGHRS, CDR2 YFSETQ, per germline. The CDR3 is CASREQPGTEAFF. The CDR3 DNA is TGCGCCAGCAGAGAACAGCCGGGCACTGAAGCTTTCTTT.

The V and J genes are TRBV20-1 and TRBJ2-5; TRBD2 agrees at 14 bases. In germline, CDR1 is DFQATT, CDR2 SNEGSKA (reference sequence). Trimming at V came to 4 bases and at J to 3 bases, leaving 13 bases not matched to a gene. CDR3 length equals 18 residues. CDR3 in amino acids: CSANGAGTSGRAEETQYF. The CDR3 nucleotides read TGCAGTGCTAACGGCGCCGGGACTAGCGGGAGAGCGGAAGAGACCCAGTACTTC.

Many counts were recorded for this clonotype. This chain connects TRBV20-1 to TRBJ1-2, with a tentative D call TRBD1 (5 bases). Between the trimmed V and J ends, which lost 6 bases and 3 bases, there was a span of 14 bases. The CDR3 covers 13 residues. Germline V gene data show CDR1 as DFQATT and CDR2 as SNEGSKA (reference sequence). CDR3 region: CSAPAPTDYGYTF. The DNA of the CDR3 is TGCAGTGCCCCGGCCCCGACAGACTATGGCTACACCTTC.

This clonotype showed up many times. The chain recombines TRBV9 with TRBJ2-3; 8 positions agree with TRBD1. This CDR3 contains 14 residues. CDR1 is SGDLS and CDR2 is YYNGEE in the germline V gene. V was pared by 4 bases and J by 4 bases, with 5 bases of the junction left unmatched. The CDR3 region has the DNA TGTGCCAGCAGCCCCAGGACAGGGCCAGATACGCAGTATTTT. This sequence encodes CASSPRTGPDTQYF.

In its sample, this clonotype was seen a few times. V is TRBV18 and J is TRBJ2-7; tentative D call: TRBD2 (6 bases). CDR3 length: 15 residues. Trimming removed 3 bases from V and 3 bases from J, with 15 bases in between. Germline lookup yields CDR1 KGHSH and CDR2 LQKENI. The CDR3: CASSPEGLGGYEQYF. The DNA for the CDR3 is TGTGCCAGCTCACCGGAAGGTTTGGGGGGCTACGAGCAGTACTTC.

This clonotype was counted at least ten times. The J gene is TRBJ2-7, the V gene TRBV12-3 or TRBV12-4, with TRBD1 matching over 9 bases. This CDR3 spans 15 amino acids. The junction had 9 bases not matched to a gene; V was cut back by 6 bases and J by 3 bases. CDR3 DNA: TGTGCCAGCAGATGGACCGGGACAGGGATCTACGAGCAGTACTTC. This sequence encodes CASRWTGTGIYEQYF.

This clonotype has a handful of counts. V is TRBV4-1 and J is TRBJ2-1; D remains unclear. V was trimmed by 3 bases and J by 2 bases, leaving 17 bases between them. This CDR3 has 17 amino acids. The germline CDR1 and CDR2 sequences are MGHRA and YSYEKL. DNA of the CDR3: TGCGCCAGCAGCCATTATCTGGGGAATCCTACCTACAATGAGCAGTTCTTC. It translates to CASSHYLGNPTYNEQFF.